What follows are 30 T cell receptor beta chains derived from one specimen sequenced in a study of shared clonotypes between healthy human individuals. Sequencing was performed with immunoSEQ multiplex PCR; in TCRdb, only in-frame clones are kept and a portion is missing. The profile covers more than 2,000,000 clones, with more than 80% appearing a single time and around 0.14% taken by the ten largest. The specimen was naive CD4+ T cells sorted from blood. As to subset: CD45RA+ positively selected. These receptors were obtained from a man between 18 and 35 years old in good health.

The chain couples TRBV4-2 to TRBJ2-3; 14 bases fit TRBD2. V trimming: 0 bases; J trimming: 4 bases; junction bases outside the gene matches: 6. Germline loops: CDR1 LGHNA, CDR2 YNFKEQ. This CDR3 has 18 amino acids. Here the CDR3 reads CASSQDRTSGGWSDTQYF. The CDR3 DNA follows: TGTGCCAGCAGCCAAGATAGGACTAGCGGGGGGTGGTCAGATACGCAGTATTTT.

This chain joins TRBV6-4 and TRBJ2-2, with D perhaps being TRBD1 or TRBD2 (7 bases each). V gave up 6 bases and J gave up 6 bases, with 17 bases separating them. Germline V gene lookup returns CDR1 MRHNA and CDR2 SNTAGT. This CDR3 has 15 residues. CDR3 amino acids: CASRAQGGGPGELFF. As DNA, the CDR3 is TGTGCCAGCAGAGCCCAGGGAGGGGGCCCCGGGGAGCTGTTTTTT.

The chain carries TRBV30 and TRBJ2-6, with D possibly matching TRBD2 (6 bases). Trimming cost V 2 bases and J 0 bases, with 14 bases left between them. Germline CDR1 and CDR2: GTSNPN and SVGIG (reference sequence). The CDR3 consists of 17 residues. The DNA of the CDR3 is TGTGCCTGGAGTTCGTGGAGGGAAGTCTCTGGGGCCAACGTCCTGACTTTC. This codes for CAWSSWREVSGANVLTF.

The chain carries TRBV4-3 and TRBJ1-5; D is ambiguous. This CDR3 spans 13 amino acids. Germline V gene data show CDR1 as LGHNA and CDR2 as YSLEER. V shed 0 bases and J shed 7 bases, with 7 bases lying between them. CDR3 DNA sequence: TGCGCCAGCAGCCAAGAAGATGGGCAGCCCCAGCATTTT. Its translation is CASSQEDGQPQHF.

The V and J genes are TRBV7-2 and TRBJ1-1; 7 bases match TRBD1. Germline loops: CDR1 SGHTA, CDR2 FQGNSA. J gave up 3 bases and V 5 bases, and 6 bases lay outside the gene matches. CDR3 size: 14 residues. For the CDR3, the DNA is TGTGCCAGCAGCCCCGCAGGGGGGGACACTGAAGCTTTCTTT. Encoded protein: CASSPAGGDTEAFF.

J is TRBJ2-5 and V is TRBV9; D perhaps matches TRBD1 (5 bases). Deletions cut 3 bases from V and 2 bases from J, with 14 bases between. This CDR3 is 15 amino acids long. Germline assignment: CDR1 SGDLS and CDR2 YYNGEE. This CDR3 reads CASSETQAPQETQYF. CDR3 in DNA: TGTGCCAGCAGCGAGACACAGGCCCCGCAAGAGACCCAGTACTTC.

The chain carries TRBV5-1 and TRBJ2-7, with no clear D. V lost 0 bases and J lost 6, with 10 bases in between. CDR1 and CDR2 from the germline V gene are SGHRS and YFSETQ. The CDR3 sequence is 13 residues long. The CDR3: CASSLVGSTEQYF. The DNA of the CDR3 is TGCGCCAGCAGCTTGGTGGGCTCCACCGAGCAGTACTTC. Full variable domain (outside the CDR3, taken from reference TRBV5-1 and TRBJ2-7): KAGVTQTPRYLIKTRGQQVTLSCSPISGHRSVSWYQQTPGQGLQFLFEYFSETQRNKGNFPGRFSGRQFSNSRSEMNVSTLELGDSALYLCASSLVGSTEQYFGPGTRLTVT.

Turning to this clone: This sample includes further DNA sequences coding for the same CDR3. The chain links TRBV6-6 to TRBJ1-5; possibly TRBD1 for D (5 bases). Per germline, CDR1 MNHNY and CDR2 SVGAGI (reference sequence). CDR3 length: 13 residues. Trimming stripped 0 bases from V and 5 bases from J, with 5 bases between. The CDR3 spells CASSYSGDQPQHF. The CDR3 nucleotides are TGTGCCAGCAGTTACTCAGGGGATCAGCCCCAGCATTTT.

This clone was seen only once. Other DNA sequences of this sample code for an identical CDR3. The rearrangement links TRBV9 to TRBJ2-5; possible D gene TRBD2, 5 bases. V lost 2 bases and J lost 4, with 12 bases in between. The germline gives CDR1 SGDLS, CDR2 YYNGEE. The CDR3 length is 14 residues. CDR3 loop: CASSVLAGPETQYF. CDR3 DNA sequence: TGTGCCAGCAGCGTGCTAGCTGGCCCAGAGACCCAGTACTTC.

V gene TRBV11-2 combines with J gene TRBJ2-5; 11 nucleotides line up with TRBD2. The CDR3 has 15 residues. CDR1 and CDR2 (germline): SGHAT, FQNNGV. The V segment lost 5 bases and the J segment 5 bases; nucleotides outside the gene matches: 7. CDR3 region: CASSQIAGGPETQYF. CDR3 bases: TGTGCCAGCAGCCAAATAGCGGGAGGGCCGGAGACCCAGTACTTC.

This clone was seen just once. The chain employs TRBV7-2 and TRBJ2-5; D is undetermined. In germline, CDR1 is SGHTA, CDR2 FQGNSA. The CDR3 runs 18 residues. Trimming took off 0 bases at V and 2 bases at J, with 19 bases between the two ends. The CDR3 protein is CASSLASRGPRKQETQYF. The CDR3 coding sequence is TGTGCCAGCAGCTTAGCGAGTCGAGGTCCCAGAAAACAAGAGACCCAGTACTTC.

The J gene is TRBJ1-5, the V gene TRBV6-5; 7 bases align to TRBD1. Unmatched junction bases numbered 7, after V lost 2 bases and J lost 9 bases. The CDR3 is 14 amino acids. From germline, CDR1 is MNHEY and CDR2 SVGAGI. Here the CDR3 reads CASSYQQGNWPQHF. CDR3 coding DNA: TGTGCCAGCAGTTACCAACAGGGGAACTGGCCCCAGCATTTT.

The chain recombines TRBV10-3 with TRBJ1-4; 9 positions agree with TRBD1. The V gene's germline CDR1 is ENHRY and CDR2 SYGVKD. The CDR3 loop spans 13 amino acids. The V segment lost 8 bases and the J segment 6 bases; nucleotides outside the gene matches: 4. The CDR3 DNA sequence: TGTGCCATCGGGACAGGGCGGGATGAAAAACTGTTTTTT. This encodes CAIGTGRDEKLFF.

V usage is TRBV7-2 and J usage is TRBJ2-7, with a possible D match to TRBD1 (5 bases). The V gene lost 1 base and the J gene lost 5 bases, with 12 bases spanning the gap. Germline V CDR1 and CDR2: SGHTA, FQGNSA. The CDR3 spans 14 residues. Here the CDR3 reads CASSLGQGKNEQYF. The CDR3 DNA reads as TGTGCCAGCAGCTTAGGTCAGGGTAAGAACGAGCAGTACTTC.

This rearrangement joins TRBV18 to TRBJ2-7; possible D gene TRBD2, 6 bases. In germline, CDR1 is KGHSH, CDR2 LQKENI. The CDR3 covers 13 residues. Trimming removed 6 bases from V and 2 bases from J, with 11 bases in between. CDR3 loop: CASSDGTAYEQYF. The CDR3 DNA reads TGTGCCAGCTCGGACGGGACTGCCTACGAGCAGTACTTC.

The V and J genes are TRBV25-1 and TRBJ1-4, with D unclear. The germline V gene encodes CDR1 MGHDK and CDR2 SYGVNS. The CDR3 runs 16 residues. With 4 bases removed from V and 1 base from J, the gap between germline ends came to 13 bases. The CDR3, as DNA: TGTGCCAGCAGTGGTGATCGAGGCGGAACTAATGAAAAACTGTTTTTT. It yields the protein CASSGDRGGTNEKLFF.

The chain is built from TRBV5-8 and TRBJ1-4; D not certain. Germline V gives CDR1 SGHTS, CDR2 YDEGEE. Trimming removed 2 bases from V and 0 bases from J, with 17 bases in between. This CDR3 contains 18 residues. The CDR3 spells CASSLSDRSSATNEKLFF. For the CDR3, the DNA is TGTGCCAGCAGCTTATCCGATCGGAGTTCGGCAACTAATGAAAAACTGTTTTTT. Full variable domain (outside the CDR3, taken from reference TRBV5-8 and TRBJ1-4): EAGVTQSPTHLIKTRGQQATLRCSPISGHTSVYWYQQALGLGLQFLLWYDEGEERNRGNFPPRFSGRQFPNYSSELNVNALELEDSALYLCASSLSDRSSATNEKLFFGSGTQLSVL.

Only one count was recorded for this clone. The chain couples TRBV5-1 to TRBJ1-4; D unresolved. V dropped 1 base and J dropped 2 bases, with 12 bases sitting between them. CDR3 size: 16 residues. Germline V CDR1 and CDR2: SGHRS, YFSETQ. The CDR3 loop reads CASSLLPSGTNEKLFF. In DNA form, the CDR3 reads TGCGCCAGCAGCTTGTTACCTTCGGGGACTAATGAAAAACTGTTTTTT.

The V call is TRBV6-7, the J call TRBJ2-1; no definite D call. TRBV6-7 is assigned to the ORF class and has an uncertain function. With 3 bases removed from V and 2 bases from J, the gap between germline ends came to 17 bases. The CDR3 is 17 amino acids. CDR3 region: CASSYTDPEHTYNEQFF. The CDR3 coding sequence is TGTGCCAGCAGTTATACAGATCCGGAGCACACCTACAATGAGCAGTTCTTC.

CDR3 sequence reads: CANPPRGRRSWARSYEQYF. The DNA of the CDR3 is TGCGCCAATCCACCCCGGGGACGGCGGTCGTGGGCGAGGTCCTACGAGCAGTACTTC. This sequence joins TRBV5-1 and TRBJ2-7, with D perhaps TRBD1 or TRBD2 (5 bases each). V gave up 9 bases and J gave up 1 base, with 32 bases separating them. The CDR3 has 19 residues. Per the germline V gene, CDR1 is SGHRS and CDR2 is YFSETQ.

The chain uses TRBV18 and TRBJ2-3; 9 bases fit TRBD2. Trimming at V came to 6 bases and at J to 1 base, leaving 5 bases not matched to a gene. CDR3 size: 15 residues. Germline-derived CDR1 and CDR2 are KGHSH and LQKENI. As DNA, the CDR3 is TGTGCCAGCTCCCGCGCTAGCGGGGGCACAGATACGCAGTATTTT. It is translated as CASSRASGGTDTQYF.

The CDR3 bases are TGTGCCAGCAGTTCCGACAGTGGAAGGAAATTCTCCTACGAGCAGTACTTC. Translation: CASSSDSGRKFSYEQYF. The J gene is TRBJ2-7, the V gene TRBV28, with D tentatively TRBD1 (5 bases). This CDR3 spans 17 amino acids. The germline V gene encodes CDR1 MDHEN and CDR2 SYDVKM. V lost 4 bases and J lost 0, with 19 bases in between.

The chain uses TRBV7-8 and TRBJ1-1; 8 bases map to TRBD1. The CDR3 runs 16 residues. J gave up 2 bases and V 1 base, and 6 bases lay outside the gene matches. Germline V gene data show CDR1 as SGHVS and CDR2 as FQNEAQ. The CDR3 sequence is CASSLVLQGDNTEAFF. CDR3 nucleotide sequence: TGTGCCAGCAGCTTAGTTCTACAGGGGGATAACACTGAAGCTTTCTTT.

A remark on this clone: At the DNA level, this CDR3 is encoded by other sequences in the same sample as well. The chain has TRBV6-5 and TRBJ1-6; D is unresolved. The germline V gene has CDR1 MNHEY and CDR2 SVGAGI. The CDR3 is 13 residues long. Trimming cost V 2 bases and J 7 bases, with 6 bases left between them. The CDR3 sequence is CASSYVSNSPLHF. The DNA of the CDR3 is TGTGCCAGCAGTTACGTCTCGAATTCACCCCTCCACTTT.

The V and J genes are TRBV6-6 and TRBJ2-7; D possibly corresponds to TRBD2 (5 bases). The CDR3 totals 12 residues. Germline-derived CDR1 and CDR2 are MNHNY and SVGAGI (reference sequence). Trimming cost V 8 bases and J 1 base, with 9 bases left between them. The CDR3 sequence: CASRTSSYEQYF. The CDR3 nucleotides are TGTGCCAGCCGTACTAGTTCCTACGAGCAGTACTTC.

With respect to this clone: Within the sample, other DNA sequences also encode this same CDR3. This sequence joins TRBV7-2 and TRBJ2-7, with 7 bases matching TRBD2. The CDR3 length is 15 residues. V shed 1 base and J 0 bases; nucleotides not matched to a gene: 3. Germline CDR1 reads SGHTA; CDR2 reads FQGNSA. CDR3 coding DNA: TGTGCCAGCAGCTTAGAGGGCGGGAGCTCCTACGAGCAGTACTTC. Protein sequence: CASSLEGGSSYEQYF.

Regarding this clone: The sample holds other DNA sequences that translate to the same CDR3. The chain recombines TRBV9 with TRBJ2-7, with TRBD1 matching over 8 bases. The CDR3 runs 15 residues. V lost 0 bases to trimming and J lost 3 bases; unmatched junction nucleotides: 5. CDR1 SGDLS and CDR2 YYNGEE come from the germline V gene. The CDR3 loop is CASSVGGQGHYEQYF. DNA for the CDR3: TGTGCCAGCAGCGTAGGAGGACAGGGCCACTACGAGCAGTACTTC. Using reference TRBV9 and TRBJ2-7 for the parts outside the CDR3, the full variable domain is DSGVTQTPKHLITATGQRVTLRCSPRSGDLSVYWYQQSLDQGLQFLIQYYNGEERAKGNILERFSAQQFPDLHSELNLSSLELGDSALYFCASSVGGQGHYEQYFGPGTRLTVT.

The J gene is TRBJ2-3, the V gene TRBV18; 10 bases are a match to TRBD1. This CDR3 has 16 amino acids. Unmatched junction bases numbered 9, after V lost 4 bases and J lost 5 bases. Germline CDR1 is KGHSH and CDR2 is LQKENI. The CDR3 DNA reads TGTGCCAGCTCACGACAGGGGGCTGAAGCGGTAGATACGCAGTATTTT. Translated: CASSRQGAEAVDTQYF.

This clone was counted a single time. The chain joins TRBV6-1 to TRBJ1-3; D gene unclear. V gave up 1 base and J gave up 1 base, with 2 bases separating them. The CDR3 extends over 13 amino acids. CDR1 and CDR2 from the germline V gene are MNHNS and SASEGT. This chain's CDR3 is CASSEGSGNTIYF. The CDR3 DNA sequence: TGTGCCAGCAGTGAAGGGTCTGGAAACACCATATATTTT.

Note on this clone: At one end, the junction sequence differs from germline, possibly due to a read error. The chain recombines TRBV2 with TRBJ2-2; a weak D match, TRBD1 (5 bases). CDR1 is SNHLY, CDR2 FYNNEI, per germline. The CDR3 totals 15 residues. CDR3 protein: CATSGAAIISGELFF. The DNA of the CDR3 is TGTGCCACCAGTGGGGCAGCCATTATATCCGGGGAGCTGTTTTTT.